Described below is a single TCR beta chain sequence and its context. V was trimmed by 0 bases and J by 0 bases, leaving 17 bases between them. The CDR3 runs to 18 residues. The germline V gene has CDR1 LNHNV and CDR2 YYDKDF (reference sequence). This specimen comes from a study of blood T cell repertoires in COVID-19. About the study: The origin of the acute and convalescent COVID-19 samples was the United States, Italy and Spain.

Researchers sorted participants into cohorts using their self-reported clinical history. The protocol was immunoSEQ multiplex PCR, while the TCRdb copy is restricted to in-frame clones and leaves out a portion. The data show 200,000 to 250,000 clones, 70% to 90% seen once. The gene calls are TRBV15 and TRBJ1-1; D gene uncertain. The specimen was PBMCs or T cells enriched from blood (not recorded which). The clonotype comes from a woman aged 45-65 years with acute COVID-19. This CDR3 reads CATSRDLMAATMNTEAFF. The CDR3 nucleotides read TGTGCCACCAGCAGAGATTTGATGGCGGCAACGATGAACACTGAAGCTTTCTTT.